This T cell receptor (beta chain) was recorded in a study of beta chain features in type 1 diabetes. Turning to the study itself: Patients were similar to healthy donors in age and gender (as well as in cell yields).

This clone has a count of ten or more. As yet, its antigen is unknown. Per the germline V gene, CDR1 is SNHLY and CDR2 is FYNNEI. The V and J ends lost 8 bases and 3 bases respectively, with 7 bases between them. The CDR3 length is 11 residues. Study-wide findings and caveats: Patients showed naive, central memory and Treg TCRB repertoires that appeared more similar than those of healthy donors. Since sequencing was performed on cDNA, cells with high TCR expression could be over-represented.

Investigators reverse transcribed all isolated RNA, so they sequenced expressed TCRB transcripts. The protocol was immunoSEQ multiplex PCR, while the TCRdb copy is restricted to in-frame clones and leaves out a portion. The data hold a few hundred thousand clones, with around 26% observed a single time. This receptor was taken from a man younger than 40 in good health. Sequences were obtained from central memory CD4+ T cells from blood. This sequence joins TRBV2 and TRBJ1-1; unclear D gene. The chain's CDR3 is CASRIHTEAFF. The CDR3 nucleotides are TGTGCCAGCCGAATTCACACTGAAGCTTTCTTT.